The clone carrying this TCR beta chain was seen a few times. Donors ranged from roughly 6 to 100 years old and were healthy Caucasians in Russia. Total RNA extraction produced at least 5.5 micrograms (per sample) for the study. The record originates from a study of blood T cells in healthy people across ages. Per germline, CDR1 SEHNR and CDR2 FQNEAQ (reference sequence). Trimming took 4 bases from V and 6 from J; bases not matched to a gene: 8. CDR3 length equals 15 residues. With a J-beta primer mix and a sample-barcoded 5' primer, a second PCR ran about 7 to 12 cycles. TCRdb used MiXCR to reprocess the 5' RACE reads, holding one entry per CDR3 protein. The table shows about 1,500,000 distinct CDR3 sequences, with approximately 28% occurring only once.

The sequence came from a woman under 40 in good health. The sample consisted of blood. The chain combines TRBV7-9 with TRBJ2-1, with TRBD2 matching over 8 bases. CDR3 sequence (DNA): TGTGCCAGCAGCTCTCTTAGCGGGATTGCCAATGAGCAGTTCTTC. Amino acid sequence: CASSSLSGIANEQFF.